The 9 T cell receptor beta chains below all came from one sample that was sequenced in a study of T cells in Graves' hyperthyroidism and ophthalmopathy. Researchers took RNA transcripts and amplified the TCR beta CDR3 regions from them. Using the HTBI primer set, a first-round RT-PCR was run on the TCR CDR3. MiXCR, applied by TCRdb to the multiplex PCR reads, yields one record per CDR3 protein. The sample lists about 600,000 distinct CDR3 sequences, about a sixth seen once, with 2.5% to 4% in the top ten. The sequenced material came from blood. These receptors were collected from a middle-aged woman with Graves' ophthalmopathy.

The rearrangement joins TRBV28 to TRBJ1-4; D might be TRBD1 (5 bases). The CDR3 is made up of 14 amino acids. V gave up 7 bases and J gave up 4 bases, with 13 bases separating them. Germline CDR1 is MDHEN and CDR2 is SYDVKM. The CDR3 DNA reads TGTGCCAGCATTCGGGGCTCTGGTAATGAAAAACTGTTTTTT. This encodes CASIRGSGNEKLFF.

This clonotype was seen many times. J is TRBJ2-7 and V is TRBV28, with a possible D match to TRBD1 (5 bases). The CDR3 has 14 amino acids. V was trimmed by 2 bases and J by 3 bases, leaving 11 bases between them. Germline V gene sequence: CDR1 MDHEN, CDR2 SYDVKM. CDR3 in DNA: TGTGCCAGCAGTTTAGGGCAGGGTGTCTACGAGCAGTACTTC. The encoded protein is CASSLGQGVYEQYF.

J is TRBJ2-1 and V is TRBV10-3; D is possibly TRBD2 (5 bases). Trimming pared 9 bases from V and 7 bases from J, leaving 13 bases between. The CDR3 has 12 residues. Germline V lookup: CDR1 ENHRY, CDR2 SYGVKD. The DNA for the CDR3 is TGTGCCATGGCTGAGGGAAGGAATGAGCAGTTCTTC. Encoded protein: CAMAEGRNEQFF.

The table lists this clonotype with many counts. The gene calls are TRBV30 and TRBJ1-2; D unclear. Germline CDR1 is GTSNPN and CDR2 is SVGIG (reference sequence). This CDR3 has 12 residues. CDR3 coding DNA: TGTGCTGGCGAGAGGGTCTCCTATGGCTACACCTTC. Protein product: CAGERVSYGYTF.

This clonotype has a count of ten or more. The chain combines TRBV7-3 with TRBJ2-3; TRBD2 might be the D (5 bases). The CDR3 extends over 14 amino acids. Germline V gene data show CDR1 as SGHTA and CDR2 as FQGTGA. V lost 2 bases to trimming and J lost 1 base, with 7 bases between them. The CDR3 DNA is TGTGCCAGCAGCTTACTCGGGGGCACAGATACGCAGTATTTT. This gives the protein CASSLLGGTDTQYF.

This clonotype showed up just a few times. The chain recombines TRBV20-1 with TRBJ2-3, with D possibly TRBD2 on 5 matching bases. V was clipped by 0 bases and J by 0 bases, with 10 bases between them. The CDR3 is 15 amino acids. Per the germline V gene, CDR1 is DFQATT and CDR2 is SNEGSKA (reference sequence). This CDR3 reads CSARERRYSTDTQYF. CDR3 nucleotide sequence: TGCAGTGCTAGAGAACGGAGGTATAGCACAGATACGCAGTATTTT.

This clonotype was observed many times. The chain has TRBV6-5 and TRBJ2-7, with D hard to call. The germline V gene has CDR1 MNHEY and CDR2 SVGAGI. The CDR3 is 13 residues long. V was pared by 2 bases and J by 7 bases, with 12 bases between. The CDR3 DNA reads TGTGCCAGCAGTTACGCTCAACGGTATGAGCAGTACTTC. Translated, it gives CASSYAQRYEQYF.

This clonotype was seen at least ten times. Here the CDR3 reads CASRQTGSQETQYF. Written as DNA, the CDR3 is TGCGCCAGCAGGCAGACTGGGAGCCAAGAGACCCAGTACTTC. The chain combines TRBV10-2 with TRBJ2-5, with D possibly being TRBD2 (5 bases). CDR3 length: 14 amino acids. V was shortened by 6 bases and J by 1 base, with 12 bases between the two germline ends. Germline V gene data show CDR1 as WSHSY and CDR2 as SAAADI.

This clonotype was picked up many times. The rearrangement joins TRBV6-6 to TRBJ2-1; TRBD2 agrees at 11 bases. The CDR3 is 16 residues long. The trim removed 2 bases at V and 4 bases at J, leaving 4 bases unmatched. Germline CDR1 MNHNY, CDR2 SVGAGI (reference sequence). The CDR3 loop is CASSYVAGGLYNEQFF. CDR3 nucleotides: TGTGCCAGCAGTTACGTAGCGGGAGGGCTTTACAATGAGCAGTTCTTC.